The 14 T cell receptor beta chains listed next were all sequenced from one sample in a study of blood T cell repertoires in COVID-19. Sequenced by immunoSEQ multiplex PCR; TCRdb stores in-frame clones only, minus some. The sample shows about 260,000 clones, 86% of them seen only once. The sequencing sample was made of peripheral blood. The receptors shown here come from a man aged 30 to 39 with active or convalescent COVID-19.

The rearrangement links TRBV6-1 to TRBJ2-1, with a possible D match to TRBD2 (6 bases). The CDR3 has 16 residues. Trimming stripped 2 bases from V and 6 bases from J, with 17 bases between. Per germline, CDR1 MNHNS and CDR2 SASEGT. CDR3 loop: CASSENGLRGSNEQFF. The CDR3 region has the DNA TGTGCCAGCAGTGAAAACGGGCTTCGGGGGTCCAATGAGCAGTTCTTC.

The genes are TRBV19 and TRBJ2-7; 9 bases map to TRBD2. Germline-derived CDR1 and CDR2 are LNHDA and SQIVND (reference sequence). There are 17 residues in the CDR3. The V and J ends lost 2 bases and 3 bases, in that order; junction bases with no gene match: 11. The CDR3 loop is CASSISDSGGPIYEQYF. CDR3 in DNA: TGTGCCAGTAGTATAAGCGATAGCGGGGGACCTATCTACGAGCAGTACTTC.

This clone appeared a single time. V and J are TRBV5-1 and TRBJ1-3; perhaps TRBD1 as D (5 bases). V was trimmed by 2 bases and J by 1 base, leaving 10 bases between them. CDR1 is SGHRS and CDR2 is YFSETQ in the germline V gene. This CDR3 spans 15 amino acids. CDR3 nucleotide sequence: TGCGCCAGCAGCTTAACAGGCGGATCTGGAAACACCATATATTTT. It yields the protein CASSLTGGSGNTIYF.

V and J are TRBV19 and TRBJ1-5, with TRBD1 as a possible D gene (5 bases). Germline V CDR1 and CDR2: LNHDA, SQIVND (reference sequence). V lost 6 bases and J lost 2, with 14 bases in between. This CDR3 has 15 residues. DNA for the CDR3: TGTGCCAGTAGACCTCAGGGTAGAGGCAATCAGCCCCAGCATTTT. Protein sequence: CASRPQGRGNQPQHF.

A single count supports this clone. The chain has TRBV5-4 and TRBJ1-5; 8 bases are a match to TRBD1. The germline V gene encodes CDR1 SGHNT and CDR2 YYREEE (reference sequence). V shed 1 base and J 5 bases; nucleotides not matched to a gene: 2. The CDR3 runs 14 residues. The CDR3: CASSLQGADQPQHF. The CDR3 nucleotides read TGTGCCAGCAGCTTGCAGGGGGCCGATCAGCCCCAGCATTTT.

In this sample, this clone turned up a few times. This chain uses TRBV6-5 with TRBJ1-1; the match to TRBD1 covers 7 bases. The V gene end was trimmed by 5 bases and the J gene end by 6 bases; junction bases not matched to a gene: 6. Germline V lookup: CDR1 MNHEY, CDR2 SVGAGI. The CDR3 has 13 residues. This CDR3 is CASSPQGWAEAFF. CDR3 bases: TGTGCCAGCAGTCCACAGGGGTGGGCTGAAGCTTTCTTT.

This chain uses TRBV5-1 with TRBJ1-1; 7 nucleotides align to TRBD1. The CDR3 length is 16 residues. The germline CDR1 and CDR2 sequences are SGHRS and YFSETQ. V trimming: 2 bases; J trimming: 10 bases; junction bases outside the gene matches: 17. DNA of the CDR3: TGCGCCAGCAGCTTAGCAACAGACAGGGTGGAGCGAGGAGCTTTCTTT. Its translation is CASSLATDRVERGAFF.

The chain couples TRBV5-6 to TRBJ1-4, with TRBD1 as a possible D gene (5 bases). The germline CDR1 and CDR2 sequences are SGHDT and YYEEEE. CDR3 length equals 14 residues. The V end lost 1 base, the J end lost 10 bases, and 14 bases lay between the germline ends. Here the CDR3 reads CASSLFLDIRKLFF. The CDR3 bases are TGTGCCAGCAGCTTGTTTCTGGACATAAGAAAACTGTTTTTT. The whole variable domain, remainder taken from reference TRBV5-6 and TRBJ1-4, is DAGVTQSPTHLIKTRGQQVTLRCSPKSGHDTVSWYQQALGQGPQFIFQYYEEEERQRGNFPDRFSGHQFPNYSSELNVNALLLGDSALYLCASSLFLDIRKLFFGSGTQLSVL.

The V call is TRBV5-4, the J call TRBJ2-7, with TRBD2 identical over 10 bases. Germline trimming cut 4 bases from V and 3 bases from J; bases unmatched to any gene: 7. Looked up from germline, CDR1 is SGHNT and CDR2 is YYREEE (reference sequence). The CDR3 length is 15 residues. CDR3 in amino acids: CASSHTGTSDYEQYF. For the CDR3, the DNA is TGTGCCAGCAGCCACACCGGGACTAGCGACTACGAGCAGTACTTC.

CDR3 DNA: TGCAGCGTTTCATCCGCCCGGGGGAACACTGAAGCTTTCTTT. Its translation: CSVSSARGNTEAFF. The chain employs TRBV29-1 and TRBJ1-1; unclear D gene. The CDR3 contains 14 residues. The germline V and J ends were trimmed by 5 bases and 1 base, with 14 bases remaining between them. Germline V gene sequence: CDR1 SQVTM, CDR2 ANQGSEA.

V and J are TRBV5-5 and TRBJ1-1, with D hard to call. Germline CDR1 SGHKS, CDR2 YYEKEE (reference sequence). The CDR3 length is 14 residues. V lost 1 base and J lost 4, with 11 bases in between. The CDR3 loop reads CASSLTDGSTEAFF. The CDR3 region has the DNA TGTGCCAGCAGCTTGACGGACGGGAGCACTGAAGCTTTCTTT.

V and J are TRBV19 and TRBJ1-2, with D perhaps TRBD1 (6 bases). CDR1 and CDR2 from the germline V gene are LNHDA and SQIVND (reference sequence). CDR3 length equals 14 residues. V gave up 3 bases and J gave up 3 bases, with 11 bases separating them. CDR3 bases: TGTGCCAGTAGTATGCCAGGGGTGCACTATGGCTACACCTTC. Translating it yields CASSMPGVHYGYTF.

The CDR3 sequence is CASSRREDSGAFF. The CDR3 nucleotides read TGCGCCAGCAGCCGTCGCGAGGACAGCGGAGCTTTCTTT. This chain uses TRBV5-1 with TRBJ1-1, with D possibly being TRBD1 (6 bases). The CDR3 has 13 residues. CDR1 is SGHRS and CDR2 is YFSETQ in the germline V gene. V was pared by 4 bases and J by 10 bases, with 17 bases between.

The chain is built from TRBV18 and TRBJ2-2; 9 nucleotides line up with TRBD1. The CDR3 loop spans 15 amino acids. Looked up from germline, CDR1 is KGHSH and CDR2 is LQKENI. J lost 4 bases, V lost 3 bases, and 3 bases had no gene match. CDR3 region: CASSPGQGSTGELFF. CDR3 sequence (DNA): TGTGCCAGCTCACCCGGACAGGGGAGCACCGGGGAGCTGTTTTTT.